This TCR beta chain stems from a study of T cells in Graves' hyperthyroidism and ophthalmopathy. Study summary: Blood from the periphery was taken at initial diagnosis, before any treatment. Study results and caveats: A model using 13 V-J features told ophthalmopathy apart from stable hyperthyroidism. Model-based prediction identified ophthalmopathy a median 6.5 months prior to its onset.

Diagnoses were established using clinical symptoms, serum thyroxine and TRAb, thyroid ultrasound and orbital computed tomography. This clonotype was observed many times. Antigen unknown. Template material for amplifying TCR beta CDR3 regions consisted of RNA transcripts. RT-PCR in the first round (using the HTBI primer set) targeted the TCR CDR3. TCRdb processed the multiplex PCR reads anew with MiXCR; each CDR3 protein has one entry. Of hundreds of thousands of distinct CDR3 sequences in the sample, under 15% were seen once. V shed 0 bases, J shed 7 bases, and the junction held 5 bases outside the gene matches. There are 15 residues in the CDR3. CDR1 is SGHTA, CDR2 FQGNSA, per germline.

The sequenced material came from blood. V and J are TRBV7-2 and TRBJ2-4, with 8 bases aligning to TRBD2. The TCR sequence derives from a woman in her thirties or forties with Graves' ophthalmopathy. CDR3 in amino acids: CASSLARGAANIQYF. CDR3 coding DNA: TGTGCCAGCAGCTTAGCGCGGGGGGCGGCGAACATTCAGTACTTC.